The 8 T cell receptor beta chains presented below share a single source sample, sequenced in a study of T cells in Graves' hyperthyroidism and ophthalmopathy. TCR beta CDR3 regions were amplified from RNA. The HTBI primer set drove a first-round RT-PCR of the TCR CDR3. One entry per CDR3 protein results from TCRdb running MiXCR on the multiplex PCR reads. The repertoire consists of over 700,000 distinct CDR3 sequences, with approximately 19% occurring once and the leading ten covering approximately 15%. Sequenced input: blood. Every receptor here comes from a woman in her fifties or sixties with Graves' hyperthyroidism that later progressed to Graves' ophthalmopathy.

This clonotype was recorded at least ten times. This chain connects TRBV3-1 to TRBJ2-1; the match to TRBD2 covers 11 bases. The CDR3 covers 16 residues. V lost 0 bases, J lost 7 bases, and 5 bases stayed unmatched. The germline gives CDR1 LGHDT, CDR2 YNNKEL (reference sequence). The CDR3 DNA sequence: TGTGCCAGCAGCCAAGATAGCGGGGGGGCTTGGAATGAGCAGTTCTTC. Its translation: CASSQDSGGAWNEQFF.

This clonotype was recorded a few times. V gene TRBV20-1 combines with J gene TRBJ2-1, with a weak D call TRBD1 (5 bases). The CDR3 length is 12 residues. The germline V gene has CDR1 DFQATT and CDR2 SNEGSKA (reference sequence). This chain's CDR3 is CSVPGAPNEQFF. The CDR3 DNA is TGCAGCGTCCCTGGGGCCCCCAATGAGCAGTTCTTC.

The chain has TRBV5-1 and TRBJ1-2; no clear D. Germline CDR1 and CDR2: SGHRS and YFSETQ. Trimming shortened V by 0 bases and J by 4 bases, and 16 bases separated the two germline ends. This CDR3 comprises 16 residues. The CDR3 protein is CASSLGIRAAIYGYTF. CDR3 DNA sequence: TGCGCCAGCAGCTTGGGCATAAGGGCAGCGATCTATGGCTACACCTTC.

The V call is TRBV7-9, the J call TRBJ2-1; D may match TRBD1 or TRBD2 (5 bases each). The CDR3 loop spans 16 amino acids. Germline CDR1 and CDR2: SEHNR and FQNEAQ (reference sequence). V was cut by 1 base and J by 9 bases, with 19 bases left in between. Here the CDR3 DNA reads TGTGCCAGCAGCTTAGGATTCGGGGCCATCGACGGTGAGCAGTTCTTC. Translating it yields CASSLGFGAIDGEQFF.

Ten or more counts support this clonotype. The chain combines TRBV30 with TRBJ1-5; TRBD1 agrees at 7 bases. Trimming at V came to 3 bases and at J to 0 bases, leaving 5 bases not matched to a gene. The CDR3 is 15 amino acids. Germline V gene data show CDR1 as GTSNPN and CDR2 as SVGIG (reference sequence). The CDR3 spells CAWRRQGSSNQPQHF. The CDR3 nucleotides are TGTGCCTGGAGGCGACAGGGTTCTAGCAATCAGCCCCAGCATTTT.

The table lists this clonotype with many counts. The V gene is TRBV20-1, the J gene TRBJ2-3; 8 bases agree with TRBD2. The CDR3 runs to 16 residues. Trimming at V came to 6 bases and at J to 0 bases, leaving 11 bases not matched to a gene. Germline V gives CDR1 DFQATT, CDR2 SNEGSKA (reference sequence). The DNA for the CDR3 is TGCAGTGCGGCACTTGGGGCGGGGGGCAGCACAGATACGCAGTATTTT. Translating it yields CSAALGAGGSTDTQYF.

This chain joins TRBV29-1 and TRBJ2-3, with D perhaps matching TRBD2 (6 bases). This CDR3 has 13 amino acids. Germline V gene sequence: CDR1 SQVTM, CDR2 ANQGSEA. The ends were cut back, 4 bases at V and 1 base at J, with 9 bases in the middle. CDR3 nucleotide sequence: TGCAGCGTTGCGGGGGAAGGCACAGATACGCAGTATTTT. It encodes CSVAGEGTDTQYF.

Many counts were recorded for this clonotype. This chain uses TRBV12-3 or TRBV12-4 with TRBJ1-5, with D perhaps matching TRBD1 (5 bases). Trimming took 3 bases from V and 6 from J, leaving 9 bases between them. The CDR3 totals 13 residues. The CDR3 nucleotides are TGTGCCAGCAGTTTGGTAGGGGCTCAGCCCCAGCATTTT. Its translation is CASSLVGAQPQHF.